These 15 T cell receptor beta chains were all obtained from the same sample, sequenced in a study of blood T cell repertoires in COVID-19 (dated by TCRdb to 2018 to 2020). Library preparation employed the immunoSEQ multiplex PCR assay. Sourced from immuneACCESS, this table was stored by TCRdb with only in-frame sequences that have V and J called. A share of the clones is absent; for the studies checked, an unresolved V gene accounts for under half, and the remainder has no known explanation. The sample table lists around 80,000 clones, approximately 80% of them with a count of one. Approximately 8.7% of the sample goes to the ten largest clones. The specimen was peripheral blood. These receptors were taken from a human donor in a cohort sampled during active COVID-19.

The J gene is TRBJ1-6, the V gene TRBV11-2, with TRBD1 matching 8 bases. The CDR3 extends over 16 amino acids. The germline V gene encodes CDR1 SGHAT and CDR2 FQNNGV. J was trimmed by 7 bases and V by 2 bases; bases with no gene match: 7. In DNA form, the CDR3 reads TGTGCCAGCAGCTTAAGGGGCGACAGGGGAAATTCACCCCTCCACTTT. Its translation: CASSLRGDRGNSPLHF.

The V and J genes are TRBV7-5 and TRBJ2-1; the table gives TRBD1 as D, unverified against the DNA. TRBV7-5 is a pseudogene locus. The CDR3 runs 13 residues. CDR3 in amino acids: CVRSLVPDNEQFF. The CDR3 DNA reads as TGTGTCAGAAGCTTAGTACCAGACAATGAGCAGTTCTTC.

J is TRBJ1-4 and V is TRBV11-2; 10 bases line up with TRBD1. Losses at the gene ends were 0 bases for V and 8 bases for J; bases not matched to a gene: 9. Germline V gene sequence: CDR1 SGHAT, CDR2 FQNNGV. CDR3 length: 17 residues. CDR3 bases: TGTGCCAGCAGCTTAGATGACAGGGGGCTACGTTTCGAAAAACTGTTTTTT. This gives the protein CASSLDDRGLRFEKLFF. Looking up the rest from reference TRBV11-2 and TRBJ1-4 gives the full variable domain: EAGVAQSPRYKIIEKRQSVAFWCNPISGHATLYWYQQILGQGPKLLIQFQNNGVVDDSQLPKDRFSAERLKGVDSTLKIQPAKLEDSAVYLCASSLDDRGLRFEKLFFGSGTQLSVL.

This clone was observed a few times. J is TRBJ1-2 and V is TRBV5-1; D is undetermined. From germline, CDR1 is SGHRS and CDR2 YFSETQ. The CDR3 is made up of 14 amino acids. The germline V and J ends were trimmed by 4 bases and 1 base, with 11 bases remaining between them. CDR3 DNA sequence: TGCGCCAGCAGCCGGCTTGAGGGTAACTATGGCTACACCTTC. Protein sequence: CASSRLEGNYGYTF.

The chain uses TRBV7-3 and TRBJ1-1; tentative D call: TRBD1 (5 bases). The CDR3 spans 15 residues. Trimming pared 5 bases from V and 0 bases from J, leaving 13 bases between. Germline V gives CDR1 SGHTA, CDR2 FQGTGA. The CDR3 sequence: CASSTQGHLNTEAFF. The CDR3 nucleotides read TGTGCCAGCAGCACCCAGGGCCACCTGAACACTGAAGCTTTCTTT.

This clone was observed once. The rearrangement joins TRBV7-6 to TRBJ2-1, with TRBD2 as a possible D gene (7 bases). CDR1 SGHVS and CDR2 FNYEAQ come from the germline V gene. V shed 2 bases and J shed 10 bases, with 24 bases lying between them. There are 17 residues in the CDR3. The CDR3 nucleotides are TGTGCCAGCAGCTTATCCCGGATGGCTAGCGGAGGGGGGGAGCAGTTCTTC. Its translation: CASSLSRMASGGGEQFF.

About this clone itself: The junction departs from germline at one end; a sequencing error may be responsible. The chain recombines TRBV11-2 with TRBJ2-1, with D tentatively TRBD2 (6 bases). There are 13 residues in the CDR3. The germline V gene encodes CDR1 SGHAT and CDR2 FQNNGV. In DNA, the CDR3 is TGTGCCAGCAGCACAGACGGGAGATGGGGATGGGTCTTC. Its translation is CASSTDGRWGWVF.

The J gene is TRBJ2-7, the V gene TRBV27, with 13 positions matching TRBD2. Germline assignment: CDR1 MNHEY and CDR2 SMNVEV (reference sequence). V dropped 0 bases and J dropped 2; count of bases not matched to a gene: 4. This CDR3 spans 17 amino acids. The CDR3 loop is CASSLSGTSGTTYEQYF. The CDR3 DNA reads as TGTGCCAGCAGTTTATCGGGGACTAGCGGGACGACCTACGAGCAGTACTTC.

This clone was seen just once. The chain's CDR3 is CASRYRRYSNQPQHF. The CDR3 DNA reads TGTGCCAGCAGATATAGGAGATATAGCAATCAGCCCCAGCATTTT. The chain couples TRBV6-4 to TRBJ1-5; the D is unclear. The CDR3 consists of 15 residues. CDR1 and CDR2 from the germline V gene are MRHNA and SNTAGT. V lost 6 bases and J lost 0, with 12 bases in between.

The CDR3 bases are TGTGCCAGTAGCCTAACCGGGACTAGCGGGACCTACGAGCAGTACTTC. This codes for CASSLTGTSGTYEQYF. The rearrangement links TRBV19 to TRBJ2-7, with 13 bases aligning to TRBD2. This CDR3 contains 16 residues. Germline-derived CDR1 and CDR2 are LNHDA and SQIVND (reference sequence). Trimming at V came to 6 bases and at J to 2 bases, leaving 7 bases not matched to a gene.

The chain employs TRBV11-2 and TRBJ2-7, with D possibly being TRBD1 (7 bases). The germline V gene has CDR1 SGHAT and CDR2 FQNNGV. The CDR3 totals 16 residues. V dropped 4 bases and J dropped 2 bases, with 18 bases sitting between them. CDR3 loop: CASSSRDSLLPYEQYF. The CDR3 coding sequence is TGTGCCAGCAGCTCGCGGGACAGCCTACTCCCCTACGAGCAGTACTTC.

This clone was recorded only once. V and J are TRBV13 and TRBJ2-3; possible D gene TRBD2, 6 bases. Trimming removed 4 bases at V and 2 bases at J, with 16 bases between. CDR1 and CDR2 (germline): PRHDT, FYEKMQ (reference sequence). This CDR3 contains 16 residues. CDR3 in DNA: TGTGCCAGCAGCTCGCGGGCCAGCGGGCCCACAGATACGCAGTATTTT. Translated, it gives CASSSRASGPTDTQYF.

The gene calls are TRBV11-3 and TRBJ2-5; D is uncertain. CDR3 length: 16 residues. Germline V gene data show CDR1 as SGHNT and CDR2 as YENEEA. V lost 1 base and J 2 bases, leaving 14 bases between the germline ends. CDR3 amino acids: CASSLVGPLKQETQYF. The CDR3 nucleotides read TGTGCCAGCAGCTTAGTGGGCCCCTTAAAACAAGAGACCCAGTACTTC. The full variable domain, its missing parts supplied by reference TRBV11-3 and TRBJ2-5, is EAGVVQSPRYKIIEKKQPVAFWCNPISGHNTLYWYLQNLGQGPELLIRYENEEAVDDSQLPKDRFSAERLKGVDSTLKIQPAELGDSAVYLCASSLVGPLKQETQYFGPGTRLLVL.

This rearrangement joins TRBV2 to TRBJ1-1; no reliable D call. Trimming removed 6 bases from V and 2 bases from J, with 7 bases in between. CDR3 length equals 12 residues. Germline CDR1 and CDR2: SNHLY and FYNNEI. Written as DNA, the CDR3 is TGTGCCAGCAGGGGCAGCAACACTGAAGCTTTCTTT. Its translation is CASRGSNTEAFF.

The rearrangement links TRBV2 to TRBJ1-5; D unclear. This CDR3 contains 15 residues. Germline V gives CDR1 SNHLY, CDR2 FYNNEI. The V and J ends lost 3 bases and 2 bases respectively, with 11 bases between them. CDR3 DNA sequence: TGTGCCAGCAGTGAGCGCAGTGGAGGCAATCAGCCCCAGCATTTT. Translation gives CASSERSGGNQPQHF.